This is a list of T cell receptor beta chains from one sample in a study of technical replicates of blood from four donors. TCRdb's copy holds only in-frame clones and misses some; the assay was immunoSEQ multiplex PCR. The data contain around 62,000 clones, under 98% of them singletons. The specimen sequenced was T cells isolated from PBMCs. The origin of the receptors is a human donor in good health. Both conserved end residues are part of each CDR3. Fields, in order: D gene, V gene, clone size, J gene, CDR3 DNA, CDR3 protein. D genes are given only for firm matches. Some rows mark clone size as missing; the rest say once, few, many or name a class of expanded clone.

TRBD2,TRBV10-1,-,TRBJ2-1,TGCGCCAGCACTGGACTAGCGGGAGTTGAGCAGTTCTTC,CASTGLAGVEQFF
TRBD1,TRBV11-2,-,TRBJ1-1,TGTGCCAGCACCCCCCTCGCCCGGACAGGTAACACTGAAGCTTTCTTT,CASTPLARTGNTEAFF
TRBD1,TRBV5-1,-,TRBJ2-7,TGCGCCAGCAGCTCGGGACAGGCCAACTACGAGCAGTACTTC,CASSSGQANYEQYF
TRBD2,TRBV28,-,TRBJ2-7,TGTGCCAGCAGCCCGCTAGCGGGAGAGTACTACGAGCAGTACTTC,CASSPLAGEYYEQYF
TRBD2,TRBV10-1,-,TRBJ2-7,TGCGCCAGCAGTCGACTAGCGGGAGGGGCCGAGCAGTACTTC,CASSRLAGGAEQYF
TRBD2,TRBV2,few,TRBJ2-5,TGTGCCAGCAGGACCAGACTAGCGGGGCCAGGGGAGACCCAGTACTTC,CASRTRLAGPGETQYF
-,TRBV19,-,TRBJ2-7,TGTGCCAGTAGTACTAGCGCGAGGCTGAGCCACGAGCAGTACTTC,CASSTSARLSHEQYF
-,TRBV10-3,once,TRBJ2-7,TGTGCCATCAGTGAGACCCCCTCCGGAACGGAGGCCTACGAGCAGTACTTC,CAISETPSGTEAYEQYF
TRBD2,TRBV5-4,-,TRBJ2-1,TGTGCCAGCAGCCGGGTTAGCGGGAGCTCCTACAATGAGCAGTTCTTC,CASSRVSGSSYNEQFF
TRBD2,TRBV6-6,-,TRBJ2-7,TGTGCCAGCAGTTACGGGGGAACTAGCGGGAACGAGCAGTACTTC,CASSYGGTSGNEQYF
TRBD1,TRBV5-1,-,TRBJ1-4,TGCGCCAGCAGCCCCATGGGGACAGGGAATGAAAAACTGTTTTTT,CASSPMGTGNEKLFF
TRBD1,TRBV28,-,TRBJ1-2,TGTGCCAGCAGTTTTTTTCACCCAGGGGGCGGTGGCTACACCTTC,CASSFFHPGGGGYTF
TRBD1,TRBV7-6,-,TRBJ2-7,TGTGCCAGCAGCCTGGGACAGCCCTACGAGCAGTACTTC,CASSLGQPYEQYF
TRBD1,TRBV6-5,-,TRBJ2-2,TGTGCCAGCAGTTATAGAATGGGACAGGGGGCCGGGGAGCTGTTTTTT,CASSYRMGQGAGELFF
TRBD1,TRBV27,-,TRBJ2-7,TGTGCCAGCAGTCTGCGACAGGGCTTAATCGAGCAGTACTTC,CASSLRQGLIEQYF
TRBD1,TRBV5-1,once,TRBJ2-7,TGCGCCAGCAGCCCCGAGGGACAGGTCATCGACGAGCAGTACTTC,CASSPEGQVIDEQYF
-,TRBV9,once,TRBJ2-5,TGTGCCAGCAGCGTAGATGAGGGACTCCAAGAGACCCAGTACTTC,CASSVDEGLQETQYF
-,TRBV29-1,-,TRBJ1-1,TGCAGCGTTGAGTCTGGAGGCACTGAAGCTTTCTTT,CSVESGGTEAFF
-,TRBV20-1,-,TRBJ1-2,TGCAGTGCTGACAAGCCCTATGGCTACACCTTC,CSADKPYGYTF
-,TRBV9,once,TRBJ1-2,TGTGCCAGCAGCGTAAGCACCCTGCCTAACTATGGCTACACCTTC,CASSVSTLPNYGYTF
TRBD1,TRBV10-1,-,TRBJ1-1,TGCGCCAGCAGTGAGGCAGGGGGCACTGAAGCTTTCTTT,CASSEAGGTEAFF
-,TRBV29-1,-,TRBJ2-7,TGCAGCGTTGAATGGGCAGGGACTGAGCAGTACTTC,CSVEWAGTEQYF
-,TRBV10-1,-,TRBJ2-2,TGCGCCAGCAGTGAGGCAGGGACCGGGGAGCTGTTTTTT,CASSEAGTGELFF
-,TRBV28,-,TRBJ2-3,TGTGCCAGCAGTCCCCTTTTAGGGGCGGAGGGGGATACGCAGTATTTT,CASSPLLGAEGDTQYF
TRBD2,TRBV5-4,-,TRBJ2-2,TGTGCCAGCAGCCCGGCCGCGACTAGCTTATTTGGGGAGCTGTTTTTT,CASSPAATSLFGELFF
-,TRBV2,-,TRBJ2-7,TGTGCCGGCACTCGGGAGACGGGAAACGAGCAGTACTTC,CAGTRETGNEQYF
-,TRBV2,-,TRBJ2-2,TGTGCCAGCAGTTATGGAGGGAACACCGGGGAGCTGTTTTTT,CASSYGGNTGELFF
TRBD2,TRBV5-4,-,TRBJ2-3,TGTGCCAGCAGCTTAAGGACTAGCGAGACAGATACGCAGTATTTT,CASSLRTSETDTQYF
TRBD2,TRBV6-4,-,TRBJ2-6,TGTGCCAGCAGTGACTCGTCTAGCGGGACTGGGGCCAACGTCCTGACTTTC,CASSDSSSGTGANVLTF
TRBD2,TRBV10-1,once,TRBJ2-2,TGCGCCAGCAGTGCCCCGGCCGGGACTAGCGGGAGAGGAGCCGGGGAGCTGTTTTTT,CASSAPAGTSGRGAGELFF
TRBD2,TRBV4-3,-,TRBJ2-7,TGCGCCAGCAGCCAGGGACTAGCGGGAGAAAACGAGCAGTACTTC,CASSQGLAGENEQYF
TRBD2,TRBV19,-,TRBJ2-1,TGTGCCAGTAGTCAAGAGACTAGCGGGAGGGATGAGCAGTTCTTC,CASSQETSGRDEQFF
-,TRBV28,-,TRBJ2-1,TGTGCCAGCAGTTTAATTAGCGGAGGGCATATTGAGCAGTTCTTC,CASSLISGGHIEQFF
-,TRBV7-9,-,TRBJ1-1,TGTGCCAGCAGCACAAGTATGAACACTGAAGCTTTCTTT,CASSTSMNTEAFF
TRBD1,TRBV10-1,-,TRBJ2-1,TGCGCCACCCAGACAGGGATGGGCAATGAGCAGTTCTTC,CATQTGMGNEQFF
-,TRBV18,-,TRBJ1-1,TGTGCCAGCTCACCACCGACGGCAGGGAGGTTGGTAGCTTTCTTT,CASSPPTAGRLVAFF
-,TRBV30,-,TRBJ2-7,TGTGCCTGGACAGGGCTAGTAACCTACGAGCAGTACTTC,CAWTGLVTYEQYF
-,TRBV30,once,TRBJ2-7,TGTGCCTGGAGCCAGAATTTCGAGCAGTACTTC,CAWSQNFEQYF
TRBD2,TRBV6-5,-,TRBJ2-1,TGTGCCAGCTACCGTCAGCGGGGCCTCTACAATGAGCAGTTCTTC,CASYRQRGLYNEQFF
-,TRBV23-1,-,TRBJ1-5,TGCGCCAGCAGTCAATCTTATTCGGGCAGGGCCCAGCCCCAGCATTTT,CASSQSYSGRAQPQHF
-,TRBV2,-,TRBJ2-7,TGTGCCAGCACTAAACCGCCTAGTTCCCTTATCTACGAGCAGTACTTC,CASTKPPSSLIYEQYF
-,TRBV21-1,once,TRBJ2-7,TGTGCCAGCAGCAAATCAGAGAGGGCGAATGAGGAGTACTTC,CASSKSERANEEYF
TRBD2,TRBV11-2,-,TRBJ2-3,TGTGCCAGCAGCTTAGATTCTTGGGCGGGAGGTCATCCGGATACGCAGTATTTT,CASSLDSWAGGHPDTQYF
-,TRBV30,-,TRBJ2-3,TGTGCCTGGAGCAAGGGGCTCACAGATACGCAGTATTTT,CAWSKGLTDTQYF
-,TRBV7-2,once,TRBJ2-1,TGTGCCAGCAAATTCGATGGCGGGTCGTACAATGAGCAGTTCTTC,CASKFDGGSYNEQFF
TRBD2,TRBV4-1,-,TRBJ2-7,TGCGCCAGCAGCCAAGTCACTAGCGGAGACTACGAGCAGTACTTC,CASSQVTSGDYEQYF
-,TRBV4-1,once,TRBJ2-2,TGCGCCAGCAGCCAATTACTAGTGTTCGCCGGGGAGCTGTTTTTT,CASSQLLVFAGELFF
-,TRBV19,once,TRBJ1-1,TGTGCCAGTAGTAGATACCGGGAAATGAACACTGAAGCTTTCTTT,CASSRYREMNTEAFF
TRBD2,TRBV6-4,-,TRBJ2-5,TGTGCCAGCACCCGGCTAGCGGGAGGGGGAGAGACCCAGTACTTC,CASTRLAGGGETQYF
-,TRBV21-1,-,TRBJ2-7,TGTGCCACACGATTCTATGCCGGGACAGGGGCCTACGAGCAGTACTTC,CATRFYAGTGAYEQYF
TRBD2,TRBV11-3,-,TRBJ2-1,TGTGCCAGCAGCTTAGGTCGACTAGCGGGATGGAATGAGCAGTTCTTC,CASSLGRLAGWNEQFF
TRBD1,TRBV7-2,-,TRBJ1-1,TGTGCCAGCACTTTAGACAGGGACACTGAAGCTTTCTTT,CASTLDRDTEAFF
-,TRBV18,-,TRBJ1-5,TGTGCCAGCTCACCCAACAGGGACGGACAGCCCCAGCATTTT,CASSPNRDGQPQHF